This T cell receptor (beta chain) was found in a study of vaccination effects on CD4 cells after COVID-19. Antigen-specific CD4+ T cells were expanded with viral peptide pools in the ViraFEST assay before sequencing. After about 10 days in culture, the CD4+ T cells were isolated. The study found no prior SARS-CoV-2 infection in the vaccine recipients, who tested negative for nucleocapsid antibodies. Half the medium was swapped for IL-2 medium on days 3 and 7. A remark on this clone: Antigen unknown.

TCRdb's copy holds only in-frame clones and misses some; the assay was immunoSEQ multiplex PCR. The profile covers under 40,000 clones, with around 78% appearing a single time and 27% taken by the ten largest. CDR1 is GTSNPN, CDR2 SVGIG, per germline (reference sequence). V lost 0 bases to trimming and J lost 0 bases, with 8 bases between them. The CDR3 is made up of 14 amino acids. The chain combines TRBV30 with TRBJ1-1, with D uncertain. The receptor comes from a human donor who received a COVID-19 vaccine. The material sequenced was CD4+ T cells from PBMCs cultured with HCoV-OC43 spike peptides, taken before COVID-19 vaccination. The sample's subset: HCoV-OC43 spike overlapping peptide pool stimulation. The CDR3 protein is CAWSVIGLNTEAFF. The DNA for the CDR3 is TGTGCCTGGAGTGTCATAGGGTTGAACACTGAAGCTTTCTTT.